The 2 T cell receptor beta chains below all came from one sample that was sequenced in a study of cytomegalovirus exposure and HLA in healthy donors. In the PCR, 60 Vbeta and 13 Jbeta primers were used. Sequenced by immunoSEQ multiplex PCR; TCRdb stores in-frame clones only, minus some. This sample's clone table lists approximately 110,000 clones. Material for sequencing was PBMCs. Receptors were obtained from a man aged 25-40 years in good health and CMV-seronegative.

The chain joins TRBV7-8 to TRBJ2-5; 13 positions agree with TRBD2. Germline V gene data show CDR1 as SGHVS and CDR2 as FQNEAQ. After removal of 2 bases from V and 5 bases from J, the junction contained 14 bases not matched to a gene. The CDR3 runs 19 residues. Written as DNA, the CDR3 is TGTGCCAGCAGCTTACTCGCCGGGACTAGCGGGGCCTCTAGGGAGACCCAGTACTTC. This sequence encodes CASSLLAGTSGASRETQYF.

The gene calls are TRBV27 and TRBJ2-1; TRBD2 matches 7 bases. Germline lookup yields CDR1 MNHEY and CDR2 SMNVEV (reference sequence). The trim removed 9 bases at V and 7 bases at J, leaving 9 bases unmatched. This CDR3 contains 13 residues. CDR3 sequence (DNA): TGTGCCAGTGGACTAGAAATACCTAATGAGCAGTTCTTC. It yields the protein CASGLEIPNEQFF.